Here is one T cell receptor (beta chain) with its context. The sample originates from a study of blood T cell repertoires in COVID-19. Study at large: Sample material is recorded as cDNA or gDNA derived from T cells, B-cell-depleted T cells, or PBMCs.

Method: immunoSEQ multiplex PCR; TCRdb's copy keeps in-frame clones and lacks some. The sample has 65,000 to 75,000 clones, roughly 70% seen once. Sequenced material: peripheral blood. The clonotype was recovered from a man aged 65-85 years with acute or convalescent COVID-19.

DNA of the CDR3: TGTGCCAGCAGCCTAGGGGGCGCGGAAAAACTGTTTTTT. This codes for CASSLGGAEKLFF. The J gene is TRBJ1-4, the V gene TRBV11-1, with 7 nucleotides matching TRBD1. CDR1 is SGHAT and CDR2 is FQDESV in the germline V gene (reference sequence). V was clipped by 5 bases and J by 8 bases; unmatched bases: 5. There are 13 residues in the CDR3.